The TCR beta chain under discussion was sequenced for a study of T-cell memory formation after mild COVID-19. Study results and limitations: Proof of SARS-CoV-2 specificity was absent for the second-wave clones that crested on day 37. Pre-infection memory already had some responding clones, implying cross-reactive memory joined. CD4+ contracting clones lay mainly in CM and EM, CD8+ ones in EMRA. Clones contracting over day 15 to 85 were CD4/CD8 balanced, with later expanders leaning CD4+.

This clonotype was picked up many times. Its antigen is unidentified. One entry per CDR3 protein results from TCRdb running MiXCR on the 5' RACE reads. The sample gives approximately 580,000 distinct CDR3 sequences, about a fifth of which show up once; around 12% is in the top ten. The CDR3 is made up of 11 amino acids. Germline CDR1 is DFQATT and CDR2 is SNEGSKA (reference sequence). The rearrangement joins TRBV20-1 to TRBJ1-2, with TRBD1 matching 10 bases. The receptor comes from an adult woman who had mild COVID-19 (a few samples of this study predate the infection). Cell type and time point are not known. Material: PBMCs or a T cell subset sorted from them (not recorded which). The CDR3 is CSADRGHGYTF. The CDR3 DNA sequence: TGCAGCGCCGACAGGGGGCATGGCTACACCTTC.